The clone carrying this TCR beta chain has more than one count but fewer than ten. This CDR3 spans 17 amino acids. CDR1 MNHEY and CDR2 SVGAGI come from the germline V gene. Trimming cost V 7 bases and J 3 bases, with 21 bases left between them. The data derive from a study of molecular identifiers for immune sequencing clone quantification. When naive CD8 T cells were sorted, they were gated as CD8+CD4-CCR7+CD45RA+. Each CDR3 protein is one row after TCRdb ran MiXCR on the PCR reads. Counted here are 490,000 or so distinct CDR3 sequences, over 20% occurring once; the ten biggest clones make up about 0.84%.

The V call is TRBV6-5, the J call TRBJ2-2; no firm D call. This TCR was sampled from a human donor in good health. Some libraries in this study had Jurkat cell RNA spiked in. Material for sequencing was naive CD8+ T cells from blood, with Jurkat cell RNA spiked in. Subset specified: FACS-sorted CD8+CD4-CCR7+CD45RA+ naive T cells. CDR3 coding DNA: TGTGCCAGCACCCTTGAGCTGGGGTCCGAAGACACCGGGGAGCTGTTTTTT. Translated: CASTLELGSEDTGELFF.